This T cell receptor (beta chain) comes out of a study of PD-L1 blockade in urothelial cancer. Study context: Previous chemotherapy exposure amounted to 0 to 3 regimens for patients. Analyses used blood from 3 weeks (second dose) and 6 weeks after treatment start. Study outcomes and limitations: Below-median pretreatment blood TCR clonality was a predictor of better survival.

Notes on this clone: The antigen is unknown.

The data were produced by immunoSEQ multiplex PCR, yet TCRdb's version contains in-frame clones alone and is incomplete. The table shows under 85,000 clones, with about 91% occurring only once. This CDR3 has 14 residues. Germline V gives CDR1 MGHDK, CDR2 SYGVNS. V dropped 4 bases and J dropped 2 bases, with 11 bases sitting between them. Sample time point: peripheral blood 6 weeks after treatment start. This chain joins TRBV25-1 and TRBJ1-2; tentative D call: TRBD1 (5 bases). The TCR originated in a woman aged 80 or over with urothelial cancer. Sequences were derived from PBMCs, sampled around atezolizumab (anti-PD-L1) treatment. This CDR3 is CASSGRGLNYGYTF. The CDR3, as DNA: TGTGCCAGCAGTGGGAGGGGACTGAACTATGGCTACACCTTC.